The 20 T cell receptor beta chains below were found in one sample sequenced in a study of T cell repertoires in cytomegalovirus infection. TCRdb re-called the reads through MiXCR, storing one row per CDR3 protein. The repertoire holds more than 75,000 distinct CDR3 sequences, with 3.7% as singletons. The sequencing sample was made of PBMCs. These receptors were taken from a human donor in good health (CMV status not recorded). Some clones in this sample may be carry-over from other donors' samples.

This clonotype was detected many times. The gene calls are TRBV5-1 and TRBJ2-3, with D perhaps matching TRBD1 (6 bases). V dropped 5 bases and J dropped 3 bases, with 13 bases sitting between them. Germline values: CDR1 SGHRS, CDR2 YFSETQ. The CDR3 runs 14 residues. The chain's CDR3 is CASSKQGRTDTQYF. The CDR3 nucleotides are TGCGCCAGCAGTAAACAGGGACGAACAGATACGCAGTATTTT. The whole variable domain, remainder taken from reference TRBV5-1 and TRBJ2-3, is KAGVTQTPRYLIKTRGQQVTLSCSPISGHRSVSWYQQTPGQGLQFLFEYFSETQRNKGNFPGRFSGRQFSNSRSEMNVSTLELGDSALYLCASSKQGRTDTQYFGPGTRLTVL.

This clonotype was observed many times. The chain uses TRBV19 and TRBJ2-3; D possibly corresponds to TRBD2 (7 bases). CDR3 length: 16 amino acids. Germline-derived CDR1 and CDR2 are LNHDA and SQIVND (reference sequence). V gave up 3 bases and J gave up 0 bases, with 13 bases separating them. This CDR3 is CASSIRGLSSTDTQYF. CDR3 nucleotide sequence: TGTGCCAGTAGTATCAGGGGACTATCAAGCACAGATACGCAGTATTTT. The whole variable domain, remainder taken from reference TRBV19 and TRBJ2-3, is DGGITQSPKYLFRKEGQNVTLSCEQNLNHDAMYWYRQDPGQGLRLIYYSQIVNDFQKGDIAEGYSVSREKKESFPLTVTSAQKNPTAFYLCASSIRGLSSTDTQYFGPGTRLTVL.

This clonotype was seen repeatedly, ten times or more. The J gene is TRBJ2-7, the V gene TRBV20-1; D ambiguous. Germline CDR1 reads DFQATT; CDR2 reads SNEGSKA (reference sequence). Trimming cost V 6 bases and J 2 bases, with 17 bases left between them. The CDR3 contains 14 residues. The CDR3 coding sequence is TGCAGTGCCGATAGTCGGATGCCGGCCTACGAGCAGTACTTC. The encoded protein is CSADSRMPAYEQYF.

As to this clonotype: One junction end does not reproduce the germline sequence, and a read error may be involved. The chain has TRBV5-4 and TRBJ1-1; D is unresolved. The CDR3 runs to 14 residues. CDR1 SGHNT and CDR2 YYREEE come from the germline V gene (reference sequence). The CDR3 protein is CACSLRAGNTEAFF. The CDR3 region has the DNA TGTGCCTGCAGCTTGAGGGCAGGGAACACTGAAGCTTTCTTT.

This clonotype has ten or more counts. The CDR3 DNA reads as TGTGCCAGCAGGGGACTCAGCAGGGGGGTAAATGGTCCACATAACATTCAGTACTTC. Its translation is CASRGLSRGVNGPHNIQYF. The chain has TRBV11-2 and TRBJ2-4; D perhaps matches TRBD1 (7 bases). This CDR3 contains 19 residues. The V gene's germline CDR1 is SGHAT and CDR2 FQNNGV. With 6 bases removed from V and 7 bases from J, the gap between germline ends came to 31 bases.

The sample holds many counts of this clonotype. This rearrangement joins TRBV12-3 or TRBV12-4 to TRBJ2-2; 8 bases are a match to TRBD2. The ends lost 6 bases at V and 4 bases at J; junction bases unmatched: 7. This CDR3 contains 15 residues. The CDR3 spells CASSPSGGITGELFF. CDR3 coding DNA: TGTGCCAGCAGCCCGAGCGGGGGTATCACCGGGGAGCTGTTTTTT.

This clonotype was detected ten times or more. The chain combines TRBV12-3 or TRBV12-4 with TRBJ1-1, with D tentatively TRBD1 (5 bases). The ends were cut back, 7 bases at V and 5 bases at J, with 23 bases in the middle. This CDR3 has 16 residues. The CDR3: CASNPVPGRSGTEAFF. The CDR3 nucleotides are TGTGCCAGCAATCCCGTACCGGGACGGTCGGGGACTGAAGCTTTCTTT.

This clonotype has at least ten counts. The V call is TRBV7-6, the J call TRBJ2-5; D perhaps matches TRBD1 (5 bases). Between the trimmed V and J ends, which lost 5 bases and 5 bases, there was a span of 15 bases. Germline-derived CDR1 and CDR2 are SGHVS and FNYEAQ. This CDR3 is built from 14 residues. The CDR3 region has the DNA TGTGCCAGCAGCACCGGCACAGGAAAGGAGACCCAGTACTTC. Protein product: CASSTGTGKETQYF.

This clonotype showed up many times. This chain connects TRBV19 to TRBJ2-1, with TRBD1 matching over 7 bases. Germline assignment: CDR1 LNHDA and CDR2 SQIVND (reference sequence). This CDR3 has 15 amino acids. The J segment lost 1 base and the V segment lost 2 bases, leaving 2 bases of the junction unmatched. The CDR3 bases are TGTGCCAGTAGTATACGGACAGGTTCCTACAATGAGCAGTTCTTC. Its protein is CASSIRTGSYNEQFF.

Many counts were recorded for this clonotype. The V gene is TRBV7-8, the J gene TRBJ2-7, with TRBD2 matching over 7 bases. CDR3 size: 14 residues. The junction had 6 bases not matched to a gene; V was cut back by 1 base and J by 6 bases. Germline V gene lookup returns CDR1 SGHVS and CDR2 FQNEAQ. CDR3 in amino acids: CASSLERGSGEQYF. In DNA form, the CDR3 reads TGTGCCAGCAGCTTAGAGCGGGGTAGCGGCGAGCAGTACTTC.

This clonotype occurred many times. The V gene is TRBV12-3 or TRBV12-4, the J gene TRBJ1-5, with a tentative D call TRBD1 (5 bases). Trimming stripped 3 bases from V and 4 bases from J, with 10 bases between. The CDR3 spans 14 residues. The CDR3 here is CASSLGDGNQPQHF. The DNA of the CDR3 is TGTGCCAGCAGTTTGGGGGACGGAAATCAGCCCCAGCATTTT.

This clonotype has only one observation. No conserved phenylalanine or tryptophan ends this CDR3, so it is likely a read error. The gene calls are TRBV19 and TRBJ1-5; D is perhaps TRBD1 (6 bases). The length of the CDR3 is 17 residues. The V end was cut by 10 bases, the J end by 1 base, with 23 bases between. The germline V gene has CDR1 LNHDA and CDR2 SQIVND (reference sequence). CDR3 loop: CAISPGRGAVSNQPQHL. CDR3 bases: TGTGCCATTTCCCCAGGGAGGGGGGCGGTAAGCAATCAGCCCCAGCATTTG.

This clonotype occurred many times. This chain's CDR3 is CASSHASGGAGLEQYF. The CDR3 bases are TGTGCCAGCAGCCATGCTAGCGGGGGTGCAGGTCTTGAGCAGTACTTC. The chain links TRBV4-2 to TRBJ2-7; TRBD2 matches at 10 bases. The CDR3 sequence is 16 residues long. After removal of 3 bases from V and 7 bases from J, the junction contained 12 bases not matched to a gene. Germline-derived CDR1 and CDR2 are LGHNA and YNFKEQ.

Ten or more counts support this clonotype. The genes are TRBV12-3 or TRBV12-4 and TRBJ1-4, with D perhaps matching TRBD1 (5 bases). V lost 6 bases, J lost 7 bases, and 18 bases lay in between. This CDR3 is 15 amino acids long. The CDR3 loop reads CASSPRGREVEKLFF. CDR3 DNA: TGTGCCAGCAGCCCACGTGGCAGGGAGGTTGAAAAACTGTTTTTT.

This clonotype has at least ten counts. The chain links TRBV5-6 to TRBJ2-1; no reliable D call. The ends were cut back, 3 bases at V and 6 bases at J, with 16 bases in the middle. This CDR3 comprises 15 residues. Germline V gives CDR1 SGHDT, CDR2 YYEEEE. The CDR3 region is CASSSETGWSNEQFF. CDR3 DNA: TGTGCCAGCAGCTCCGAGACGGGTTGGAGCAATGAGCAGTTCTTC.

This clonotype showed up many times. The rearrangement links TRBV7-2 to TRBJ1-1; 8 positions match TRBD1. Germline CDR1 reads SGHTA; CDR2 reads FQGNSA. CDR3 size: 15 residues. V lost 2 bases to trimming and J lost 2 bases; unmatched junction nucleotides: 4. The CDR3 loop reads CASSLYGTGNTEAFF. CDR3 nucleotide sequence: TGTGCCAGCAGCTTATACGGGACAGGAAACACTGAAGCTTTCTTT.

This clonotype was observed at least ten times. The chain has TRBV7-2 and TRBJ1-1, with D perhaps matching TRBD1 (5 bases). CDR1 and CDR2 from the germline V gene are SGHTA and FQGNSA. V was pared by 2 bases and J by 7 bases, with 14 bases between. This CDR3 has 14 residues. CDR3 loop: CASSLSGDYGEAFF. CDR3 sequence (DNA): TGTGCCAGCAGCTTATCGGGGGATTACGGTGAAGCTTTCTTT.

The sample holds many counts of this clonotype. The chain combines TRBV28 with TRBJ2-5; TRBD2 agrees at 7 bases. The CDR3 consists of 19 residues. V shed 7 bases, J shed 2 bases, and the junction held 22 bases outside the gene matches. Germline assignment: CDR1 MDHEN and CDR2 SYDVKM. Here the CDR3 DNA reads TGTGCCAGCACCATAAAGGGGCTAGCGGAGCGCCACCCTCAAGAGACCCAGTACTTC. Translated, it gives CASTIKGLAERHPQETQYF.

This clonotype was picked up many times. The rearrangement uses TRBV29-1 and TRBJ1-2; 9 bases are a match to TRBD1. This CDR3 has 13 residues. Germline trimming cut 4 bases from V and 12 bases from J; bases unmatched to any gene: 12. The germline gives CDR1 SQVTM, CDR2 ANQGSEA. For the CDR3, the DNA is TGCAGCGTTGGGGTCGCCGGGACAGGGCACCACACCTTC. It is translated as CSVGVAGTGHHTF.

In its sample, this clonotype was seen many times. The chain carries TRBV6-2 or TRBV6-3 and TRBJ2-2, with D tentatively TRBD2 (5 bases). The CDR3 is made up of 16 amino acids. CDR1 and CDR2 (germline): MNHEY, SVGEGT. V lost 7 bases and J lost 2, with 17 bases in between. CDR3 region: CASILGDSVNTGELFF. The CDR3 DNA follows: TGTGCCAGCATTCTCGGAGATAGCGTAAACACCGGGGAGCTGTTTTTT.